Following are 15 T cell receptor beta chains from one sample sequenced in a study of shared clonotypes between healthy human individuals. Naive CD8 cells were CD45RO-negative, positively selected for CCR7, excluding terminally differentiated effector memory CD45RA+ cells. Generated by immunoSEQ multiplex PCR, the TCRdb table keeps only in-frame clones and is missing some. The data hold hundreds of thousands of clones, with about 95% observed a single time. Source material: naive CD8+ T cells sorted from blood. The receptors stem from a woman aged 30 to 39 in good health.

J is TRBJ2-7 and V is TRBV27; a weak D match, TRBD1 (6 bases). With 3 bases removed from V and 4 bases from J, the gap between germline ends came to 13 bases. CDR3 length: 14 residues. Germline V lookup: CDR1 MNHEY, CDR2 SMNVEV (reference sequence). CDR3 loop: CASSFSGQQYEQYF. The DNA of the CDR3 is TGTGCCAGCAGTTTTTCCGGACAGCAATACGAGCAGTACTTC.

The table lists this clone with a count of one. This chain links TRBV6-5 with TRBJ2-7; TRBD1 or TRBD2 may be the D gene (5 bases each). The CDR3 sequence is 14 residues long. Germline CDR1 reads MNHEY; CDR2 reads SVGAGI. V lost 2 bases, J lost 3 bases, and 11 bases lay in between. CDR3 coding DNA: TGTGCCAGCAGTTACGGGGGAGTAAGCTACGAGCAGTACTTC. Its protein is CASSYGGVSYEQYF.

The chain uses TRBV5-5 and TRBJ1-4; D uncertain. Germline-derived CDR1 and CDR2 are SGHKS and YYEKEE (reference sequence). The CDR3 totals 15 residues. The germline V and J ends were trimmed by 2 bases and 0 bases, with 8 bases remaining between them. In nucleotides, the CDR3 is TGTGCCAGCAGCTTCTTTCCCTCAACTAATGAAAAACTGTTTTTT. Protein: CASSFFPSTNEKLFF. The whole variable domain, remainder taken from reference TRBV5-5 and TRBJ1-4, is DAGVTQSPTHLIKTRGQQVTLRCSPISGHKSVSWYQQVLGQGPQFIFQYYEKEERGRGNFPDRFSARQFPNYSSELNVNALLLGDSALYLCASSFFPSTNEKLFFGSGTQLSVL.

The J gene is TRBJ2-7, the V gene TRBV5-5; maybe TRBD1 (6 bases). The V end lost 4 bases, the J end lost 0 bases, and 11 bases lay between the germline ends. The CDR3 has 14 residues. Germline V gene data show CDR1 as SGHKS and CDR2 as YYEKEE (reference sequence). The CDR3 loop reads CASSVRDNSYEQYF. DNA for the CDR3: TGTGCCAGCAGCGTCCGGGACAACTCCTACGAGCAGTACTTC.

V usage is TRBV7-2 and J usage is TRBJ2-1; D not resolved. The V end lost 6 bases, the J end lost 15 bases, and 15 bases lay between the germline ends. CDR1 and CDR2 (germline): SGHTA, FQGNSA. The CDR3 spans 11 residues. This chain's CDR3 is CASRIAASWFF. The CDR3 region has the DNA TGTGCCAGCAGGATCGCCGCGTCTTGGTTCTTC. The full variable domain, its missing parts supplied by reference TRBV7-2 and TRBJ2-1, is GAGVSQSPSNKVTEKGKDVELRCDPISGHTALYWYRQSLGQGLEFLIYFQGNSAPDKSGLPSDRFSAERTGGSVSTLTIQRTQQEDSAVYLCASRIAASWFFGPGTRLTVL.

The chain is built from TRBV13 and TRBJ2-1; TRBD2 agrees at 8 bases. Germline values: CDR1 PRHDT, CDR2 FYEKMQ (reference sequence). V was pared by 4 bases and J by 4 bases, with 6 bases of the junction left unmatched. The CDR3 is made up of 15 amino acids. The CDR3 nucleotides read TGTGCCAGCAGCTCGAGGACTAGCAGGTACAATGAGCAGTTCTTC. Its protein product is CASSSRTSRYNEQFF.

The V and J genes are TRBV4-1 and TRBJ2-7; D tentatively reads TRBD1 or TRBD2 (5 bases each). Germline CDR1 and CDR2: MGHRA and YSYEKL. V lost 8 bases and J 0 bases, leaving 17 bases between the germline ends. The CDR3 consists of 15 residues. CDR3 in amino acids: CASSPGPVGSYEQYF. The DNA of the CDR3 is TGCGCCAGCTCGCCGGGACCCGTAGGCTCCTACGAGCAGTACTTC.

This clone appeared a single time. The chain joins TRBV27 to TRBJ2-7, with D possibly being TRBD1 or TRBD2 (5 bases each). Germline-derived CDR1 and CDR2 are MNHEY and SMNVEV (reference sequence). V dropped 0 bases and J dropped 7 bases, with 10 bases sitting between them. The CDR3 runs 13 residues. The CDR3 here is CASSLSPGAEQYF. The CDR3 nucleotides read TGTGCCAGCAGTTTATCTCCCGGGGCGGAGCAGTACTTC.

V is TRBV29-1 and J is TRBJ2-5; 8 bases align to TRBD1. The end of the DNA aligns better with TRBJ2-7, so the J call may be wrong. The CDR3 is made up of 12 amino acids. Germline CDR1 SQVTM, CDR2 ANQGSEA. CDR3 residues: CSARTGLNEQYF. CDR3 in DNA: TGCAGCGCCCGGACAGGGCTCAACGAGCAGTACTTC.

Comment on this clone: Other DNA sequences in this specimen translate into the identical CDR3. The chain has TRBV4-1 and TRBJ1-1, with TRBD1 matching over 7 bases. CDR3 size: 14 residues. Germline V gene data show CDR1 as MGHRA and CDR2 as YSYEKL. V gave up 3 bases and J gave up 3 bases; unmatched junction bases: 4. The chain's CDR3 is CASSQGQGDTEAFF. The DNA of the CDR3 is TGCGCCAGCAGCCAGGGCCAGGGGGACACTGAAGCTTTCTTT.

The chain employs TRBV28 and TRBJ1-5; possible D gene TRBD1, 5 bases. CDR1 is MDHEN and CDR2 is SYDVKM in the germline V gene. The CDR3 totals 16 residues. Trimming stripped 3 bases from V and 0 bases from J, with 12 bases between. The CDR3 here is CASSFGGSYSNQPQHF. CDR3 sequence (DNA): TGTGCCAGCAGTTTCGGGGGGAGCTATAGCAATCAGCCCCAGCATTTT. Variable domain in full (rest from reference TRBV28 and TRBJ1-5): DVKVTQSSRYLVKRTGEKVFLECVQDMDHENMFWYRQDPGLGLRLIYFSYDVKMKEKGDIPEGYSVSREKKERFSLILESASTNQTSMYLCASSFGGSYSNQPQHFGDGTRLSIL.

The rearrangement joins TRBV7-9 to TRBJ1-4, with 7 bases fitting TRBD1. This CDR3 region has 17 residues. With 4 bases clipped from V and 2 bases from J, the junction kept 10 bases outside the gene matches. Germline CDR1 is SEHNR and CDR2 is FQNEAQ (reference sequence). As DNA, the CDR3 is TGTGCCAGCAGCTCTCCCGGGACAGACAACACTAATGAAAAACTGTTTTTT. It codes for CASSSPGTDNTNEKLFF.

The chain joins TRBV5-4 to TRBJ2-5; D gene unclear. V shed 4 bases and J shed 3 bases, with 10 bases lying between them. The length of the CDR3 is 13 residues. Germline V gives CDR1 SGHNT, CDR2 YYREEE (reference sequence). The CDR3 loop reads CASSRESEETQYF. Here the CDR3 DNA reads TGTGCCAGCAGCCGCGAATCGGAAGAGACCCAGTACTTC.

The CDR3 sequence is CASSAAGWGEKLFF. In DNA form, the CDR3 reads TGTGCCAGCAGTGCTGCAGGTTGGGGGGAAAAACTGTTTTTT. The chain links TRBV28 to TRBJ1-4; possibly TRBD1 for D (5 bases). This CDR3 is built from 14 residues. Trimming shortened V by 5 bases and J by 8 bases, and 15 bases separated the two germline ends. The germline gives CDR1 MDHEN, CDR2 SYDVKM.

This clone was counted a few times. The CDR3 DNA sequence: TGTGCCAGCAGTACTAGCGGGAGCCTCAATGAGCAGTTCTTC. It codes for CASSTSGSLNEQFF. The J gene is TRBJ2-1, the V gene TRBV6-5, with TRBD2 identical over 11 bases. Germline loops: CDR1 MNHEY, CDR2 SVGAGI. The CDR3 runs 14 residues. After removal of 5 bases from V and 6 bases from J, the junction contained 3 bases not matched to a gene.